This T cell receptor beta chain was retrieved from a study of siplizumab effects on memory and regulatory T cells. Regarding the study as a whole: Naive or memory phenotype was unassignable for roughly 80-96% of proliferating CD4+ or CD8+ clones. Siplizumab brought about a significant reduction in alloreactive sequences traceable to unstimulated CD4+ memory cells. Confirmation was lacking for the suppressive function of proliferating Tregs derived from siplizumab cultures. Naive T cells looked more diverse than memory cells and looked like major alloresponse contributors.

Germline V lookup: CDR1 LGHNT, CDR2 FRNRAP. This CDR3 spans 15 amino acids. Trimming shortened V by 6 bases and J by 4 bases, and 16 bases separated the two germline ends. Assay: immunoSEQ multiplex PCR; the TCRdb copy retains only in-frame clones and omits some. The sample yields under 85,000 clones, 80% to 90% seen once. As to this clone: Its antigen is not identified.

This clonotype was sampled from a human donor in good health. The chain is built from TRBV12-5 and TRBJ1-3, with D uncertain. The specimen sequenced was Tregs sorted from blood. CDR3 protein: CASGSPDLKGNTIYF. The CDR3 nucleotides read TGTGCTAGTGGCTCCCCGGACCTAAAGGGAAACACCATATATTTT.